This T cell receptor beta chain was captured in a study of diagnostic markers for celiac disease (TCRdb year 2020). Sequencing was performed on an Illumina MiSeq. The reads were reprocessed in TCRdb, with one entry per CDR3 protein sequence and no accompanying DNA. The table held for this sample gives about 7,500 distinct CDR3 sequences. In total, the top ten clones hold under 6.5% of the sample. From cysteine to phenylalanine, the CDR3 is 16 amino acids long. The DNA is unrecorded. The germline V gene encodes CDR1 MNHEY and CDR2 SMNVEV (reference sequence). Turning to this clonotype: It lacks a known antigen.

This sequence was found in a human donor. This table probably holds off-target reads from a library built for another chain. This receptor chain uses TRBV27 and TRBJ1-1. The sequencing sample was made of either unsorted cells or a sorted T cell fraction (not recorded which). The CDR3 reads as follows: CASAAVYGIGYTEAFF.